This TCR beta chain was sequenced during a study of T cells in Graves' hyperthyroidism and ophthalmopathy. V shed 4 bases and J shed 0 bases, with 10 bases lying between them. The CDR3 extends over 14 amino acids. The V gene's germline CDR1 is MDHEN and CDR2 SYDVKM. Study-level findings and limits: Through a model of 13 V-J features, ophthalmopathy was separated from stable hyperthyroidism.

TCR beta CDR3 region amplification was performed from RNA transcripts. During a first-round RT-PCR of the TCR CDR3, the HTBI primer set was used. MiXCR was run by TCRdb on the multiplex PCR reads, yielding one entry per CDR3 protein. The sample contains 650,000 to 700,000 distinct CDR3 sequences, about 18% of which appear only once. This clonotype has ten or more counts. The antigen remains unidentified. This TCR derives from a man aged 50-59 years with Graves' hyperthyroidism. This sequence joins TRBV28 and TRBJ2-7; D is unclear. Sequencing input: blood. The CDR3 reads CASSSPPDSYEQYF. Written as DNA, the CDR3 is TGTGCCAGCAGTTCGCCCCCGGACTCCTACGAGCAGTACTTC.